These 14 T cell receptor beta chains share one sample of origin, sequenced in a study of neurological immune-mediated disorders. TCRdb used MiXCR to reprocess the 5' RACE reads, holding one entry per CDR3 protein. In the table there are 60,000 to 70,000 distinct CDR3 sequences, 5.2% of which are singletons. Input material: PBMCs. The receptors originated from a human donor with multiple sclerosis. The donor label of this sample is uncertain.

This clonotype was seen at least ten times. The chain recombines TRBV7-9 with TRBJ2-3; D possibly corresponds to TRBD1 (5 bases). There are 14 residues in the CDR3. Germline V gives CDR1 SEHNR, CDR2 FQNEAQ (reference sequence). Trimming left V 8 bases short and J 6 bases short, with 18 bases between. The DNA for the CDR3 is TGTGCCAGCCCGAACGGGCTCAGGGCGGATACGCAGTATTTT. This sequence encodes CASPNGLRADTQYF.

The sample holds many counts of this clonotype. The V and J genes are TRBV7-9 and TRBJ1-1; D gene uncertain. The CDR3 totals 15 residues. CDR1 is SEHNR and CDR2 is FQNEAQ in the germline V gene (reference sequence). V gave up 0 bases and J gave up 5 bases, with 13 bases separating them. The chain's CDR3 is CASSLALGLRTEAFF. CDR3 DNA sequence: TGTGCCAGCAGCTTAGCTCTAGGATTAAGGACTGAAGCTTTCTTT.

This clonotype has at least ten counts. CDR3 DNA: TGTGCCAGCAGCTTCGGCAGGTACACTGAAGCTTTCTTT. Translating gives CASSFGRYTEAFF. The chain employs TRBV7-3 and TRBJ1-1; D remains ambiguous. From germline, CDR1 is SGHTA and CDR2 FQGTGA. The CDR3 has 13 amino acids. V was trimmed by 3 bases and J by 3 bases, leaving 8 bases between them.

This clonotype was observed at least ten times. The rearrangement uses TRBV20-1 and TRBJ1-5; the match to TRBD1 covers 9 bases. The germline CDR1 and CDR2 sequences are DFQATT and SNEGSKA (reference sequence). The CDR3 contains 14 residues. The junction had 10 bases not matched to a gene; V was cut back by 2 bases and J by 11 bases. CDR3 sequence: CSARMGQGERAQHF. The CDR3 bases are TGCAGTGCTAGAATGGGACAGGGAGAAAGAGCCCAGCATTTT.

In this sample, this clonotype turned up many times. The chain is built from TRBV6-6 and TRBJ2-1, with D possibly matching TRBD2 (5 bases). The CDR3 runs to 12 residues. Germline CDR1 is MNHNY and CDR2 is SVGAGI (reference sequence). With 5 bases removed from V and 14 bases from J, the gap between germline ends came to 16 bases. This CDR3 is CASSGPDRGEFF. The CDR3 DNA reads as TGTGCCAGCAGTGGCCCGGACCGGGGAGAGTTCTTC.

At least ten counts were recorded for this clonotype. CDR3 sequence: CASSPGAGQTQYF. CDR3 nucleotide sequence: TGTGCCAGCTCCCCGGGAGCCGGGCAGACCCAGTACTTC. This chain connects TRBV18 to TRBJ2-5; D is possibly TRBD2 (6 bases). Germline V lookup: CDR1 KGHSH, CDR2 LQKENI. With 6 bases removed from V and 6 bases from J, the gap between germline ends came to 14 bases. CDR3 size: 13 residues.

This clonotype was counted at least ten times. The rearrangement links TRBV3-1 to TRBJ2-6, with 11 bases lining up with TRBD2. The CDR3 totals 19 residues. After removal of 2 bases from V and 0 bases from J, the junction contained 6 bases not matched to a gene. Germline values: CDR1 LGHDT, CDR2 YNNKEL (reference sequence). The CDR3 spells CASSQQLAGVHSGANVLTF. CDR3 DNA: TGTGCCAGCAGCCAACAACTAGCGGGGGTTCACTCTGGGGCCAACGTCCTGACTTTC.

This clonotype was seen many times. The chain recombines TRBV20-1 with TRBJ2-7; D may match TRBD1 or TRBD2 (6 bases each). Trimming removed 6 bases from V and 4 bases from J, with 25 bases in between. There are 16 residues in the CDR3. From germline, CDR1 is DFQATT and CDR2 SNEGSKA (reference sequence). The CDR3 coding sequence is TGCAGTGCCGAGACAGCGGAGGGACACCGAACGTACGAGCAGTACTTC. Protein: CSAETAEGHRTYEQYF.

This clonotype was seen many times. The chain joins TRBV10-3 to TRBJ2-3; D is unclear. In germline, CDR1 is ENHRY, CDR2 SYGVKD. This CDR3 contains 11 residues. Trimming left V 2 bases short and J 6 bases short, with 3 bases between. The CDR3 bases are TGTGCCATCAGTGAGGGGGATACGCAGTATTTT. The encoded protein is CAISEGDTQYF.

The table lists this clonotype with many counts. The rearrangement uses TRBV2 and TRBJ2-7; D not resolved. CDR1 and CDR2 from the germline V gene are SNHLY and FYNNEI. The V gene lost 7 bases and the J gene lost 6 bases, with 10 bases spanning the gap. The CDR3 extends over 11 amino acids. This CDR3 reads CASMELSEQYF. As DNA, the CDR3 is TGTGCCAGCATGGAGCTCTCCGAGCAGTACTTC.

This clonotype has ten or more counts. CDR3 nucleotide sequence: TGTGCCAGCAGTTTACTACGAGGGTCGCAGTATTTT. This codes for CASSLLRGSQYF. V is TRBV12-3 or TRBV12-4 and J is TRBJ2-3, with D possibly matching TRBD2 (5 bases). V lost 2 bases, J lost 10 bases, and 10 bases lay in between. This CDR3 has 12 amino acids.

This clonotype was recorded only once. This chain connects TRBV20-1 to TRBJ2-7; 7 nucleotides agree with TRBD1. The trim removed 1 base at V and 3 bases at J, leaving 6 bases unmatched. This CDR3 spans 14 amino acids. CDR1 and CDR2 from the germline V gene are DFQATT and SNEGSKA (reference sequence). Here the CDR3 reads CSARGLTGFYEQYF. The CDR3 DNA reads as TGCAGTGCTAGAGGGCTGACAGGGTTCTACGAGCAGTACTTC.

The CDR3 DNA reads as TGTGCCAGCAGCTGGACAGGGGGGAACAATCAGCCCCAGCATTTT. Protein product: CASSWTGGNNQPQHF. The chain couples TRBV7-2 to TRBJ1-5; 10 bases are a match to TRBD1. Trimming at V came to 4 bases and at J to 3 bases, leaving 3 bases not matched to a gene. This CDR3 has 15 residues. CDR1 SGHTA and CDR2 FQGNSA come from the germline V gene.

This clonotype was picked up many times. One junction end does not reproduce the germline sequence, and a read error may be involved. This chain joins TRBV2 and TRBJ1-2; D is undetermined. This CDR3 spans 11 amino acids. CDR1 SNHLY and CDR2 FYNNEI come from the germline V gene. DNA for the CDR3: TGTGCCAGCAGTGAATCGGCTCAAGTTATCTTC. It specifies CASSESAQVIF. The full variable domain, rest sourced from reference TRBV2 and TRBJ1-2, is EPEVTQTPSHQVTQMGQEVILRCVPISNHLYFYWYRQILGQKVEFLVSFYNNEISEKSEIFDDQFSVERPDGSNFTLKIRSTKLEDSAMYFCASSESAQVIFGSGTRLTVV.